Presented here are 11 T cell receptor delta chains from one specimen sequenced in a study of gamma-delta T cells after stem cell transplantation (dated by TCRdb to the mid-2010s). Library preparation used RT-PCR. TCRdb lists the instrument as Illumina MiSeq. The public reads were reprocessed by TCRdb using CATT, and rows of matching DNA were later combined. The sample table lists a few thousand delta-chain clones, 2.5% to 3% of them with a count of one. The top ten constitute just over 20% of the sample. Sequencing was carried out using gamma-delta T cells. These receptors originate from a human donor. It is not recorded whose cells these are; they may come from a transplant donor.

A note on this clone: A read error may explain this, as a much larger clone is one base away. This sample also contains other DNA sequences that code for the same CDR3. This rearrangement joins TRDV2 to TRDJ1; 13 bases match TRDD3. V shed 3 bases and J 1 base; nucleotides not matched to a gene: 10. Per the germline V gene, CDR1 is GEAIGNYY and CDR2 is EKD. The CDR3 is 18 residues long. The CDR3 coding sequence is TGTGCCTGTGACCCCATTACTGGGGGATACGCGAGCACCGATAAACTCATCTTT. It is translated as CACDPITGGYASTDKLIF.

This clone was recorded a few times. The protein TCRdb gives is from a much larger clone and does not agree with this DNA's translation at residue 7, likely a read error; the protein shown here comes from the DNA. This chain connects TRDV2 to TRDJ1, with D hard to call. This CDR3 comprises 16 residues. Germline assignment: CDR1 GEAIGNYY and CDR2 EKD. V lost 4 bases and J lost 0, with 17 bases in between. The chain's CDR3 is CACERLRDMYTDKLIF. CDR3 sequence (DNA): TGTGCCTGTGAAAGGCTGAGGGACATGTACACCGATAAACTCATCTTT.

This clone was seen only a few times. TCRdb has a much larger clone's protein, which differs at residue 12 from the translation of this DNA, likely because of a read error; what is shown is the protein translated from the DNA. This sequence joins TRDV2 and TRDJ1; no firm D call. The CDR3 is 15 amino acids. CDR1 is GEAIGNYY, CDR2 EKD, per germline. The CDR3 DNA is TGTGCCTGTGACACCGTTGGAAGGTACACCGATAACCTCATCTTT. Translation: CACDTVGRYTDNLIF.

A remark on this clone: The protein recorded in TCRdb matches a much larger clone and deviates from this DNA's translation at residue 10, suggesting a read error; the protein here is obtained by translating the DNA. The chain combines TRDV2 with TRDJ1, with 9 bases fitting TRDD3. The CDR3 contains 17 residues. J gave up 9 bases and V 0 bases, and 16 bases lay outside the gene matches. Per the germline V gene, CDR1 is GEAIGNYY and CDR2 is EKD. CDR3 DNA: TGTGCCTGTGACACCGTTCAGGTTTCCTTGGGGATACGAGAACTCATCTTT. Residues: CACDTVQVSLGIRELIF.

The sample holds a few counts of this clone. This may arise from a read error, as a much more abundant clone is one base away. This specimen includes other DNA sequences encoding the same CDR3. The chain has TRDV2 and TRDJ3; D unresolved. Trimming pared 0 bases from V and 1 base from J, leaving 15 bases between. This CDR3 is 19 amino acids long. Germline V CDR1 and CDR2: GEAIGNYY, EKD. CDR3 protein: CACDTVRDHESWDTRQMFF. The CDR3 coding sequence is TGTGCCTGTGACACCGTGAGAGACCATGAGTCCTGGGACACCCGACAGATGTTTTTC.

Notes on this clone: Only one base separates this from a far larger clonotype, so it likely reflects a read error. The same CDR3 can be traced to other DNA sequences in this sample. The V and J genes are TRDV2 and TRDJ1; D is undetermined. Per the germline V gene, CDR1 is GEAIGNYY and CDR2 is EKD. The CDR3 extends over 16 amino acids. Deletions cut 2 bases from V and 4 bases from J, with 19 bases between. CDR3 coding DNA: TGTGCCTGTGACAAAGTTGGGCCTCCAAATCGCGATAAACTCATCTTT. Translating gives CACDKVGPPNRDKLIF.

With respect to this clone: TCRdb shows a much larger clone's protein in place of this DNA's translation, and the two differ at residue 7, likely through a read error; the protein shown is translated from the DNA. The rearrangement uses TRDV2 and TRDJ3; TRDD3 matches at 9 bases. The CDR3 runs to 19 residues. The V gene end was trimmed by 4 bases and the J gene end by 0 bases; junction bases not matched to a gene: 9. Germline CDR1 reads GEAIGNYY; CDR2 reads EKD. CDR3 DNA sequence: TGTGCCTGTGATTGGGTACCGGGGGATACCTCCTGGGACACCCGACAGATGTTTTTC. The encoded protein is CACDWVPGDTSWDTRQMFF.

By frequency in the sample, this clone is large (0.1 to 1%). Other DNA sequences of this sample code for an identical CDR3. The rearrangement uses TRDV2 and TRDJ1, with TRDD3 matching 7 bases. In germline, CDR1 is GEAIGNYY, CDR2 EKD. With 3 bases clipped from V and 0 bases from J, the junction kept 6 bases outside the gene matches. This CDR3 is built from 15 residues. The DNA for the CDR3 is TGTGCCTGTGACTCGTTGGGGGAGTACACCGATAAACTCATCTTT. Translated: CACDSLGEYTDKLIF.

Judged by abundance, this clone is medium-sized. The same CDR3 can be traced to other DNA sequences in this sample. This chain links TRDV2 with TRDJ1, with 10 bases matching TRDD3. This CDR3 is 16 amino acids long. V lost 3 bases to trimming and J lost 1 base; unmatched junction nucleotides: 7. Germline-derived CDR1 and CDR2 are GEAIGNYY and EKD. For the CDR3, the DNA is TGTGCCTGTGACCTACTGGGGGATGGCGGCACCGATAAACTCATCTTT. Translating gives CACDLLGDGGTDKLIF.

There are a few counts of this clone. With a much larger clone just one base away, this may be a read error. The V call is TRDV2, the J call TRDJ3; 10 bases align to TRDD3. This CDR3 has 21 residues. V lost 0 bases, J lost 2 bases, and 12 bases stayed unmatched. The germline V gene encodes CDR1 GEAIGNYY and CDR2 EKD. As DNA, the CDR3 is TGTGCCTGTGACACCGTAATGGGGGATACTGGGCCGGCCTGGGACACCCGACAGATGTTTTTC. It encodes CACDTVMGDTGPAWDTRQMFF.

With respect to this clone: It may be a read error: a sequence one base away is much more abundant. The rearrangement links TRDV2 to TRDJ1, with D perhaps TRDD3 (5 bases). This CDR3 spans 14 amino acids. The germline V and J ends were trimmed by 1 base and 1 base, with 9 bases remaining between them. Germline V gives CDR1 GEAIGNYY, CDR2 EKD. CDR3 loop: CACDTIWATDKLIF. The DNA for the CDR3 is TGTGCCTGTGACACGATCTGGGCCACCGATAAACTCATCTTT.